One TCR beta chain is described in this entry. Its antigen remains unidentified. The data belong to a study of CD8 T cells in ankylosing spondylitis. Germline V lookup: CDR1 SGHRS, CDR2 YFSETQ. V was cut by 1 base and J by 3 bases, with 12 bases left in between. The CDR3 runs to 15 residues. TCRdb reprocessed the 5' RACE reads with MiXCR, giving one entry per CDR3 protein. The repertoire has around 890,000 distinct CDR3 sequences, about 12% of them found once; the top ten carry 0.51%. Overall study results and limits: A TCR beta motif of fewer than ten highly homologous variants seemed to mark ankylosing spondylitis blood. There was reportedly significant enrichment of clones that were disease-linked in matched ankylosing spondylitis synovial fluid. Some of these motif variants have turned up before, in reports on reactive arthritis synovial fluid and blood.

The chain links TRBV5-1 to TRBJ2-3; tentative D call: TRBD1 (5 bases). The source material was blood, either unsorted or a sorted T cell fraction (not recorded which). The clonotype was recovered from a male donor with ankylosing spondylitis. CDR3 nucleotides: TGCGCCAGCAGCTTGCTGGGGCAGATTACAGATACGCAGTATTTT. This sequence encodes CASSLLGQITDTQYF.